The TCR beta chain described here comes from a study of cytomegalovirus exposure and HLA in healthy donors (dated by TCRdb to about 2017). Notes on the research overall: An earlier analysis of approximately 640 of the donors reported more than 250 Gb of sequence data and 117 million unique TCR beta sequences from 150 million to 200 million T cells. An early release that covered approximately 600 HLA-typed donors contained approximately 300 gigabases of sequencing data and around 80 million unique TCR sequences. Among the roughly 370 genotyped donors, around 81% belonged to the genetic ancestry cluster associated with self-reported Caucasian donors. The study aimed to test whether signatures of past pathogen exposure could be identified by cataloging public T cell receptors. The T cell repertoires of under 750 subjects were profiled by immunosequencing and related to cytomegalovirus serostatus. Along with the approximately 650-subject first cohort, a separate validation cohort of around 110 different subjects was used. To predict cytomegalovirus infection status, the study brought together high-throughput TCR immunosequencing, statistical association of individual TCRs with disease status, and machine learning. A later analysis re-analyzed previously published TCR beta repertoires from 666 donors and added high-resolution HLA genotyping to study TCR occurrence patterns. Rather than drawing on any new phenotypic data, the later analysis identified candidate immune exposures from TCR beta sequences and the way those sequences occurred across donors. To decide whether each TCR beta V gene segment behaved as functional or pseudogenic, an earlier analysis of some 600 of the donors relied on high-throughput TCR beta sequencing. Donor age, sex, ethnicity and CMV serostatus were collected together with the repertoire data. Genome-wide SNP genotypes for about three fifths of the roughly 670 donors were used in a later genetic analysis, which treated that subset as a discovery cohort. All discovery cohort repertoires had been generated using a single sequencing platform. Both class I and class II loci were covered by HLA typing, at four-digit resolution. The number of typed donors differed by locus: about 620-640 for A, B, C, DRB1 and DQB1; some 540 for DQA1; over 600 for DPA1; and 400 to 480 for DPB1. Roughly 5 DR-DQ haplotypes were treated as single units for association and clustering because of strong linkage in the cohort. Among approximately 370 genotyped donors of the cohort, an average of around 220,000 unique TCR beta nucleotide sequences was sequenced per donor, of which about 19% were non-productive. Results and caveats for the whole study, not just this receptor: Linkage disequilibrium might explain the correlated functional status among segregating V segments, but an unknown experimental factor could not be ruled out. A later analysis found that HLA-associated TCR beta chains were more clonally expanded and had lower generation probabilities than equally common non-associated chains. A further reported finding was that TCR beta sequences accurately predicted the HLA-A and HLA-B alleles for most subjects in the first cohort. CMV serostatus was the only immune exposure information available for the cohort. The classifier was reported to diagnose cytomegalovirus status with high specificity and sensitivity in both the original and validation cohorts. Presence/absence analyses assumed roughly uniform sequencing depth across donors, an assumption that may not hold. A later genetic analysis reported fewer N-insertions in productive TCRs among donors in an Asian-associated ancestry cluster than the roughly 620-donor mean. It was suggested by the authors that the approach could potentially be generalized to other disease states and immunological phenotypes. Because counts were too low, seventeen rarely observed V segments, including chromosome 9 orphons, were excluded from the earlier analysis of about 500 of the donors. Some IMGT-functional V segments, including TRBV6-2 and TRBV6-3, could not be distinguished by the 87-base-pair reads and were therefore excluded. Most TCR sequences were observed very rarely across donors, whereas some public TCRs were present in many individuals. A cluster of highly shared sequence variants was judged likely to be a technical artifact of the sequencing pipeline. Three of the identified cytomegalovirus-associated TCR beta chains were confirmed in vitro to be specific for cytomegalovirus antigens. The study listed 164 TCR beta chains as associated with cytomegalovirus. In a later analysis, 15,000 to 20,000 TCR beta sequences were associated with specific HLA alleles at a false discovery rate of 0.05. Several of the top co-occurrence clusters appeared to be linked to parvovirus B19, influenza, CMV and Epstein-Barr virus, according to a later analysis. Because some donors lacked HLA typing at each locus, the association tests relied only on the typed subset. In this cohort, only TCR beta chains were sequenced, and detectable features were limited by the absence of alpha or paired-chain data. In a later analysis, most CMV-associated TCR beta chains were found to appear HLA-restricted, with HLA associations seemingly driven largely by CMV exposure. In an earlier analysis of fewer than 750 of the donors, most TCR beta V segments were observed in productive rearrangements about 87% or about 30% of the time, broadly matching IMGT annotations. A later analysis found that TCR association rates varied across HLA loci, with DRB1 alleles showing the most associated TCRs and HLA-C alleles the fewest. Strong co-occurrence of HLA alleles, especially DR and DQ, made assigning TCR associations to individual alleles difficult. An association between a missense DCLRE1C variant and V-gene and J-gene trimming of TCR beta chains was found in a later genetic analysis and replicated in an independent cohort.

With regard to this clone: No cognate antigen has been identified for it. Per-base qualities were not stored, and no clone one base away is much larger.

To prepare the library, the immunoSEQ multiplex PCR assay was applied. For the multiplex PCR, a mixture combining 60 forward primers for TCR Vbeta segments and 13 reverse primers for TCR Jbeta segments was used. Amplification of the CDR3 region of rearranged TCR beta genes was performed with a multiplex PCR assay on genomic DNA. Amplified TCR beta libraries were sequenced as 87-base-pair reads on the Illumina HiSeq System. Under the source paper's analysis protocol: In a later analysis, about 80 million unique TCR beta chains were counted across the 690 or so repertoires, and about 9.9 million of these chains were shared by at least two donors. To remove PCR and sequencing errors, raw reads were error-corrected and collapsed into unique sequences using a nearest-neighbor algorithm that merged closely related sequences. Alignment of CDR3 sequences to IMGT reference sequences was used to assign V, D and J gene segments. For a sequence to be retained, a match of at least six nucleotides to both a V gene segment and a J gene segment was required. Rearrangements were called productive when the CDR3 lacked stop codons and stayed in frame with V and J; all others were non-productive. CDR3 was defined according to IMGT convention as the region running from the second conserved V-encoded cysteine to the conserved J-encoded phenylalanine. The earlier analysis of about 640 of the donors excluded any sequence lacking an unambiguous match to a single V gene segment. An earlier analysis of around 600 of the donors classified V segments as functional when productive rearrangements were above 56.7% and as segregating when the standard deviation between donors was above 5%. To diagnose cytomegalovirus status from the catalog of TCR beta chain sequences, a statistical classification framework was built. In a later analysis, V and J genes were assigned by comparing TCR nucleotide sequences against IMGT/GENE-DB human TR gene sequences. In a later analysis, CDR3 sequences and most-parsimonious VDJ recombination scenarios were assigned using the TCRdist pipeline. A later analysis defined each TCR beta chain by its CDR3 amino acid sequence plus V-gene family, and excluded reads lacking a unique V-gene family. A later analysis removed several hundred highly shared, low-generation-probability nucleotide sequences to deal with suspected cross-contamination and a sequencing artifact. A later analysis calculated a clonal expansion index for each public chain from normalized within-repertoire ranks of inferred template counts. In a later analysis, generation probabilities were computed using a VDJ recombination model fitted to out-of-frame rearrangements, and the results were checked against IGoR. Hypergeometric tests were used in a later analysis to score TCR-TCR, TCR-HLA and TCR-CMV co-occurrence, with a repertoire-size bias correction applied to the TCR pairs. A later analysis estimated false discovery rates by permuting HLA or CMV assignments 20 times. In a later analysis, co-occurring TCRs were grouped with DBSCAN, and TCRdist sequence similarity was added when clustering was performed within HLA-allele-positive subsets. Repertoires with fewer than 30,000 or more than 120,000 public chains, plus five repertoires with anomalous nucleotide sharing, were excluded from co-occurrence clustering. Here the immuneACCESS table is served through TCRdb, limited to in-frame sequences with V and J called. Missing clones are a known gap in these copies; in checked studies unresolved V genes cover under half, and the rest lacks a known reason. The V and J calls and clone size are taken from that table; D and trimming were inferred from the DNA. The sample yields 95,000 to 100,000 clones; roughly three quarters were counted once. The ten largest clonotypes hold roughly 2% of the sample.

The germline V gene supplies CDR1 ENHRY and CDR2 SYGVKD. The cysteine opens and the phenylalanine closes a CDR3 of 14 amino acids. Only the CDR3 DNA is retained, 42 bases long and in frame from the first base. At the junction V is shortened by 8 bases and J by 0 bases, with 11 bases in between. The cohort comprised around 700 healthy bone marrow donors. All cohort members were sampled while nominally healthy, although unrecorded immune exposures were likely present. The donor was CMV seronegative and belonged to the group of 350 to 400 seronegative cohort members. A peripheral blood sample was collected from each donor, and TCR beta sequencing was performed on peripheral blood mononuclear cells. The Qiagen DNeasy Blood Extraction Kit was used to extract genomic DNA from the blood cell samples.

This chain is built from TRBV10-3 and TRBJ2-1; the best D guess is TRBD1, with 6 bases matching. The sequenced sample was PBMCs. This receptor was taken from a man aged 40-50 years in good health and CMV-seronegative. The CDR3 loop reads CAISTGSSYNEQFF. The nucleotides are TGTGCCATCTCCACAGGGTCCTCCTACAATGAGCAGTTCTTC.